Following are 25 T cell receptor beta chains from one sample sequenced in a study of early T cells in non-severe SARS-CoV-2 infection. TCRdb called the 5' RACE reads again in MiXCR, with one record for every CDR3 protein. This table holds around 63,000 distinct CDR3 sequences, under 15% found once. The sequenced sample consisted of whole blood. The receptors originated from an adult who was a healthcare worker with PCR-confirmed SARS-CoV-2 infection or an uninfected control (not recorded which).

This clonotype was seen a handful of times. CDR3 in DNA: TGTGCCAGCAGCTTACGCGGGGGTAGCACAGATACGCAGTATTTT. Its protein product is CASSLRGGSTDTQYF. This chain connects TRBV7-2 to TRBJ2-3; 7 nucleotides match TRBD2. With V trimmed by 2 bases and J by 0 bases, 2 bases remained unmatched. Germline values: CDR1 SGHTA, CDR2 FQGNSA. The length of the CDR3 is 15 residues.

V usage is TRBV2 and J usage is TRBJ2-3; D is uncertain. Germline V gives CDR1 SNHLY, CDR2 FYNNEI. V was cut by 8 bases and J by 2 bases, with 17 bases left in between. This CDR3 is built from 15 residues. The CDR3 coding sequence is TGTGCCAGCGGCGCCTCGCCCCATACCACAGATACGCAGTATTTT. Its protein is CASGASPHTTDTQYF.

This clonotype has only one observation. The gene calls are TRBV4-2 and TRBJ2-7, with D unresolved. The CDR3 sequence is 15 residues long. Germline CDR1 and CDR2: LGHNA and YNFKEQ. V was clipped by 8 bases and J by 0 bases, with 17 bases between them. CDR3 nucleotide sequence: TGTGCCAGCGCCTTTGGGGTCTCCCCCTCCTACGAGCAGTACTTC. Translated: CASAFGVSPSYEQYF.

At least ten counts were recorded for this clonotype. This chain uses TRBV29-1 with TRBJ1-4; D perhaps matches TRBD1 (5 bases). V dropped 4 bases and J dropped 4 bases, with 16 bases sitting between them. In germline, CDR1 is SQVTM, CDR2 ANQGSEA. This CDR3 contains 15 residues. The chain's CDR3 is CSVVGLGRNNEKLFF. The CDR3 DNA reads as TGCAGCGTTGTGGGCTTGGGACGAAATAATGAAAAACTGTTTTTT.

This clonotype appeared many times. The chain uses TRBV7-3 and TRBJ1-1; D gene unclear. Trimming cost V 1 base and J 0 bases, with 3 bases left between them. CDR3 length: 13 amino acids. Germline V gene sequence: CDR1 SGHTA, CDR2 FQGTGA. The DNA of the CDR3 is TGTGCCAGCAGCTTAAAAGTGAACACTGAAGCTTTCTTT. This translates into CASSLKVNTEAFF. The complete variable domain, with remaining parts taken from reference TRBV7-3 and TRBJ1-1, reads GAGVSQTPSNKVTEKGKYVELRCDPISGHTALYWYRQSLGQGPEFLIYFQGTGAADDSGLPNDRFFAVRPEGSVSTLKIQRTERGDSAVYLCASSLKVNTEAFFGQGTRLTVV.

Concerning this clonotype: This sequence may be a read error, since a much larger clone differs from it by one base. The chain is built from TRBV20-1 and TRBJ1-5, with D possibly matching TRBD1 (6 bases). The CDR3 has 14 amino acids. CDR1 and CDR2 from the germline V gene are DFQATT and SNEGSKA (reference sequence). In DNA form, the CDR3 reads TGCAGTGCTAGAGAGGACGGGGGCCATCAGACCCAGCATTTT. Translated, it gives CSAREDGGHQTQHF.

In this sample, this clonotype turned up many times. This chain links TRBV18 with TRBJ2-1, with 8 bases matching TRBD2. The CDR3 totals 15 residues. V dropped 3 bases and J dropped 5; count of bases not matched to a gene: 6. CDR1 is KGHSH and CDR2 is LQKENI in the germline V gene. The chain's CDR3 is CASSPGLVDHNEQFF. DNA for the CDR3: TGTGCCAGCTCACCGGGACTAGTTGATCACAATGAGCAGTTCTTC.

This clonotype has ten or more counts. V is TRBV12-5 and J is TRBJ1-6; the D gene is possibly TRBD1 (5 bases). Germline-derived CDR1 and CDR2 are LGHNT and FRNRAP. The CDR3 runs 15 residues. The germline V and J ends were trimmed by 1 base and 13 bases, with 17 bases remaining between them. CDR3 coding DNA: TGTGCTAGTGGTTTGGCCGCGGGGGGGTACATCCCCCTCCACTTT. Translation gives CASGLAAGGYIPLHF. The full variable domain, its missing parts supplied by reference TRBV12-5 and TRBJ1-6, is DARVTQTPRHKVTEMGQEVTMRCQPILGHNTVFWYRQTMMQGLELLAYFRNRAPLDDSGMPKDRFSAEMPDATLATLKIQPSEPRDSAVYFCASGLAAGGYIPLHFGNGTRLTVT.

The chain is built from TRBV11-2 and TRBJ1-3; TRBD1 aligns across 7 bases. CDR3 length: 16 amino acids. In germline, CDR1 is SGHAT, CDR2 FQNNGV. Trimming took 3 bases from V and 2 from J; bases not matched to a gene: 7. The CDR3 region has the DNA TGTGCCAGCAGCTTCGCCGGGACAGCAACTGGAAACACCATATATTTT. This encodes CASSFAGTATGNTIYF.

This clonotype was observed at least ten times. The CDR3 DNA reads TGTGCCAGCAGCTTATCCGCAGGGGCCTTCCATTCACCCCTCCACTTT. Protein: CASSLSAGAFHSPLHF. The rearrangement links TRBV7-2 to TRBJ1-6; D possibly corresponds to TRBD1 (6 bases). V lost 2 bases and J 8 bases, leaving 16 bases between the germline ends. CDR1 and CDR2 (germline): SGHTA, FQGNSA. The length of the CDR3 is 16 residues.

The chain combines TRBV6-6 with TRBJ2-3, with D perhaps TRBD1 (5 bases). The CDR3 consists of 15 residues. V lost 5 bases to trimming and J lost 0 bases, with 12 bases between them. Germline assignment: CDR1 MNHNY and CDR2 SVGAGI (reference sequence). The CDR3 here is CASSIVGASTDTQYF. DNA of the CDR3: TGTGCCAGCAGTATTGTTGGGGCAAGCACAGATACGCAGTATTTT.

This clonotype ranks as medium-sized. The V and J genes are TRBV3-1 and TRBJ2-3, with TRBD2 identical over 14 bases. The CDR3 contains 19 residues. V shed 1 base and J 3 bases; nucleotides not matched to a gene: 9. Per the germline V gene, CDR1 is LGHDT and CDR2 is YNNKEL (reference sequence). CDR3 in amino acids: CASSQGRSWTSGGTDTQYF. The CDR3 DNA sequence: TGTGCCAGCAGCCAAGGAAGGTCCTGGACTAGCGGGGGGACAGATACGCAGTATTTT.

In its sample, this clonotype was seen many times. This chain connects TRBV20-1 to TRBJ1-2; 10 nucleotides align to TRBD1. J was trimmed by 6 bases and V by 0 bases; bases with no gene match: 16. Germline V gene data show CDR1 as DFQATT and CDR2 as SNEGSKA (reference sequence). CDR3 length equals 18 residues. This CDR3 is CSARDPLGTSGTGDGYTF. As DNA, the CDR3 is TGCAGTGCTAGAGATCCCCTGGGGACTTCCGGGACAGGGGATGGCTACACCTTC.

This clonotype was detected many times. The gene calls are TRBV29-1 and TRBJ2-7; D is possibly TRBD1 or TRBD2 (5 bases each). CDR1 is SQVTM and CDR2 is ANQGSEA in the germline V gene. The V end was cut by 1 base, the J end by 0 bases, with 10 bases between. This CDR3 has 14 amino acids. DNA for the CDR3: TGCAGCGTTGAAGGGGACGGCCACTCCTACGAGCAGTACTTC. This translates into CSVEGDGHSYEQYF.

V gene TRBV29-1 combines with J gene TRBJ2-7; D may correspond to TRBD1 or TRBD2 (5 bases each). Trimming stripped 6 bases from V and 2 bases from J, with 17 bases between. CDR1 is SQVTM, CDR2 ANQGSEA, per germline. This CDR3 comprises 14 residues. The CDR3 nucleotides are TGCAGCGTCCGAACCGGGACCGACGCCTACGAGCAGTACTTC. Translated: CSVRTGTDAYEQYF.

This clonotype was seen more than once but under ten times. The chain employs TRBV5-4 and TRBJ2-4; 9 nucleotides align to TRBD1. The germline V gene encodes CDR1 SGHNT and CDR2 YYREEE (reference sequence). The CDR3 is 13 residues long. The trim removed 4 bases at V and 9 bases at J, leaving 5 bases unmatched. The CDR3 bases are TGTGCCAGCAGCGGGACAGGGCCGGTCATTCAGTACTTC. Translating gives CASSGTGPVIQYF.

The chain uses TRBV3-1 and TRBJ2-1; D ambiguous. The germline V and J ends were trimmed by 0 bases and 9 bases, with 12 bases remaining between them. CDR1 is LGHDT and CDR2 is YNNKEL in the germline V gene (reference sequence). The CDR3 is 14 residues long. CDR3 sequence reads: CASSQDQAFGEQFF. CDR3 DNA sequence: TGTGCCAGCAGCCAAGACCAGGCCTTCGGTGAGCAGTTCTTC.

The table lists this clonotype with many counts. CDR3 sequence: CASARGLDRARETQYF. The CDR3 region has the DNA TGTGCCAGCGCTCGAGGGTTGGACAGGGCCAGAGAGACCCAGTACTTC. The gene calls are TRBV7-6 and TRBJ2-5; the match to TRBD1 covers 8 bases. The CDR3 has 16 amino acids. J gave up 4 bases and V 8 bases, and 15 bases lay outside the gene matches. Germline V CDR1 and CDR2: SGHVS, FNYEAQ.

The V and J genes are TRBV6-2 or TRBV6-3 and TRBJ1-1; 7 nucleotides align to TRBD1. CDR3 length: 16 residues. Germline V gene lookup returns CDR1 MNHEY and CDR2 SVGEGT. V was pared by 6 bases and J by 0 bases, with 10 bases of the junction left unmatched. The CDR3 region has the DNA TGTGCCAGCAGCCCAACTCGGACAGGCGTGAACACTGAAGCTTTCTTT. Translated: CASSPTRTGVNTEAFF.

This clonotype was found a few times. This rearrangement joins TRBV20-1 to TRBJ2-1; D is unclear. The CDR3 sequence is 12 residues long. The germline V gene has CDR1 DFQATT and CDR2 SNEGSKA (reference sequence). Trimming cost V 3 bases and J 4 bases, with 7 bases left between them. CDR3 bases: TGCAGTGCTAGCTTCTCATACAATGAGCAGTTCTTC. This codes for CSASFSYNEQFF.

In its sample, this clonotype was seen many times. The chain combines TRBV7-3 with TRBJ2-2; weak D call: TRBD1 (6 bases). Germline V gene data show CDR1 as SGHTA and CDR2 as FQGTGA. This CDR3 is built from 14 residues. The germline V and J ends were trimmed by 1 base and 6 bases, with 9 bases remaining between them. CDR3 region: CASSLRGQSGELFF. CDR3 nucleotide sequence: TGTGCCAGCAGCTTAAGGGGGCAATCCGGGGAGCTGTTTTTT.

This rearrangement joins TRBV5-1 to TRBJ2-5; D not certain. In germline, CDR1 is SGHRS, CDR2 YFSETQ. V lost 4 bases, J lost 7 bases, and 8 bases lay in between. The CDR3 covers 11 residues. CDR3 loop: CASSASWTQYF. CDR3 sequence (DNA): TGCGCCAGCAGCGCTAGTTGGACCCAGTACTTC.

The rearrangement uses TRBV3-1 and TRBJ2-7; a possible D gene is TRBD2 (5 bases). Germline CDR1 reads LGHDT; CDR2 reads YNNKEL (reference sequence). Trimming cost V 1 base and J 6 bases, with 10 bases left between them. CDR3 length: 13 residues. CDR3 bases: TGTGCCAGCAGCCAAGGGGCGGGCGTCGAGCAGTACTTC. Protein sequence: CASSQGAGVEQYF.

This chain uses TRBV7-3 with TRBJ2-1; 10 bases are a match to TRBD2. CDR1 and CDR2 (germline): SGHTA, FQGTGA. V was clipped by 5 bases and J by 8 bases; unmatched bases: 6. The CDR3 runs to 14 residues. This chain's CDR3 is CASSESGGAYEQFF. The CDR3 DNA follows: TGTGCCAGCAGCGAAAGCGGGGGGGCATATGAGCAGTTCTTC. Based on the CDR3 plus reference TRBV7-3 and TRBJ2-1, the full variable domain is GAGVSQTPSNKVTEKGKYVELRCDPISGHTALYWYRQSLGQGPEFLIYFQGTGAADDSGLPNDRFFAVRPEGSVSTLKIQRTERGDSAVYLCASSESGGAYEQFFGPGTRLTVL.

This clonotype was found many times. The chain carries TRBV4-1 and TRBJ2-1, with TRBD2 matching over 9 bases. The CDR3 covers 15 residues. Germline-derived CDR1 and CDR2 are MGHRA and YSYEKL. CDR3 loop: CATSPSGAFYNEQFF. The CDR3 DNA is TGCGCAACCTCCCCTAGCGGGGCCTTCTACAATGAGCAGTTCTTC.